This T cell receptor (beta chain) was recovered during a study of T cells in Graves' hyperthyroidism and ophthalmopathy. Study conclusions and caveats: Blood samples included most of the expanded thyroid clonotypes exceeding 0.001.

The table lists this clonotype with a few counts. No antigen is known for it. Amplified TCR beta CDR3 regions came from RNA transcripts. Initially, a first-round RT-PCR of the TCR CDR3 employed the HTBI primer set. MiXCR was run by TCRdb on the multiplex PCR reads, yielding one entry per CDR3 protein. Of some 350,000 distinct CDR3 sequences detected, 13% to 15% appear once; the ten largest clones hold roughly 19%. On the basis of clinical symptoms, serum thyroxine and TRAb, thyroid ultrasound and orbital computed tomography, diagnoses were made. The PBMCs had their origin in 10 ml of fresh peripheral blood. V lost 7 bases to trimming and J lost 4 bases; unmatched junction nucleotides: 12. The CDR3 length is 16 residues. CDR1 and CDR2 (germline): MNHNS, SASEGT.

This sequence originates from a woman aged 55-70 years with Graves' ophthalmopathy. This sequence joins TRBV6-1 and TRBJ1-5; TRBD1 matches at 8 bases. The sequencing sample was made of blood. In DNA form, the CDR3 reads TGTGCCAGCACCTCCCCCGACAGGGGCCGAAATCAGCCCCAGCATTTT. Protein sequence: CASTSPDRGRNQPQHF.